This T cell receptor (beta chain) stems from a study of control samples from healthy donors and cancer patients. Germline V gene data show CDR1 as SGHNT and CDR2 as YYREEE (reference sequence). J lost 8 bases, V lost 4 bases, and 13 bases had no gene match. The CDR3 has 16 residues. Clones were read by immunoSEQ multiplex PCR, and TCRdb kept only the in-frame ones, dropping some. The table has over 150,000 clones, over 95% seen once. The gene calls are TRBV5-4 and TRBJ2-1, with TRBD1 matching 9 bases. Specimen: blood. The clonotype originates from a woman in her thirties in good health. The CDR3 DNA reads TGTGCCAGCAGCAACCGTCCGGGACAGGGATCCGATGAGCAGTTCTTC. Protein sequence: CASSNRPGQGSDEQFF.